This entry features one T cell receptor beta chain sequence. Evenly divided among several immunoSEQ plates was the genomic DNA of each subset. The sorted-subset replicate PCRs were given roughly 200 ng DNA, which is approximately 30,000 T cell genomes. The table came from immunoSEQ multiplex PCR; TCRdb's copy has only in-frame clones and leaves some out. The profile covers 2,500,000 or so clones, with approximately 94% appearing a single time and 0.36% taken by the ten largest. This specimen belongs to a study of shared clonotypes between healthy human individuals. Germline V gene data show CDR1 as SNHLY and CDR2 as FYNNEI. This CDR3 region has 13 residues. V lost 8 bases, J lost 0 bases, and 8 bases lay in between.

The TCR was taken from a man between 18 and 29 years old in good health. Some clones in this sample may be carry-over from other donors' samples. Sequenced material: naive CD4+ T cells from PBMCs. Sample subset: CD45RA+ positively selected. The chain has TRBV2 and TRBJ1-3; D is uncertain. The CDR3 protein is CASGRSSGNTIYF. The DNA for the CDR3 is TGTGCCAGCGGCCGAAGCTCTGGAAACACCATATATTTT.